This T cell receptor beta chain is drawn from a study of blood T cells in healthy people across ages (dated by TCRdb to 2013 to 2016). Notes on the research overall: Template switching captured roughly one uniquely barcoded TCR beta cDNA molecule per two T cells in model experiments. Two additional independent replicas of 1 million unique cDNA reads from the same blood draw were analyzed for two donors (one aged 18 to 29 and one aged 80 or older). To avoid experimental bias, donors of different ages were randomly spread across the sequencing lanes. Donors were grouped into four age groups: young (average approximately 15 years), middle-aged (approximately 41), aged (about 59) and long-lived (over 80). Using deep sequencing normalized with unique cDNA molecular identifiers, the study measured how TCR beta repertoire diversity changes with age. Overall study results and their limits: Since profiling was done on bulk unsorted PBMCs, naive and antigen-experienced compartments could not be conclusively compared. The long-lived group showed more naive CD4+ T cells, fewer expanded clones and increased TCR diversity than the aged group, suggesting age selection. Observed TCR beta diversity per million T cells fell roughly linearly with age, and a significant reduction was already apparent by age around 40. Observed TCR beta diversity correlated strongly with the percentage of naive T cells measured by flow cytometry. Donor CMV infection status was unknown, potentially confounding age-related changes in expanded clonotypes. Estimates of total diversity based on one million sequenced T cells were regarded as lower bounds and as underestimates.

The donors were under 40 Caucasian individuals from Russia, aged roughly 6 to 90 years, who were systemically healthy. Each donor gave about 11 milliliters of peripheral blood, drawn into EDTA-treated Vacutainer tubes. Ficoll-Paque density-gradient centrifugation was used to isolate PBMCs, with at least 7 million obtained per sample. Total RNA was extracted from PBMCs with Trizol reagent, with at least 6 micrograms obtained per sample. For every donor, flow cytometry on a PBMC aliquot measured the percentage of naive CD45RAhigh/CD27high T cells. The CDR3 measures 12 amino acids from cysteine to phenylalanine. The read is trimmed to its CDR3 DNA, 36 bases read in frame from base 1. Looking up the germline V gene (reference sequence) yields CDR1 LNHNV and CDR2 YYDKDF. About this clonotype itself: Its antigen has not been determined. This could be a read error, since a much larger clone is one nucleotide away.

Libraries came from 5' RACE. The data were produced on an Illumina HiSeq 2500. The second PCR ran for roughly 7 to 11 cycles and used a J-beta primer mix along with a sample-barcoded 5' primer. Each TCR beta cDNA molecule received a unique molecular identifier from a template-switch 5' adaptor carrying 12 random nucleotides. At least 2.5 million CDR3-containing paired-end reads were obtained from each sample. First-strand cDNA synthesis was performed from all RNA using the Mint cDNA synthesis kit, with priming by a TRBC-specific oligonucleotide. Following uracil-DNA glycosylase treatment, a first 18-cycle PCR with universal primers M1SS and BC2_uni_R was performed on all cDNA. In the authors' own workflow: For normalization, 1 million high-quality reads, each with a distinct molecular identifier, were randomly selected from each sample. Reads sharing molecular identifiers were discarded rather than binned into consensus sequences. MiTCR, run with a Q25 quality threshold and the strictest error-elimination algorithm, handled CDR3 identification, clonotype clustering and error correction. A nonparametric unseen species model with Euler transformation was used to estimate lower-bound total TCR beta diversity. TCRdb trimmed public reads at Q25 via fastp, called clones via MiXCR and kept in-frame beta chains. Here each entry gathers all rows of one CDR3 protein and keeps the most common genes and DNA. It is TCRdb's table, rather than the study itself, that gives the V and J calls and clone size. Across this sample there are around 1.5 million distinct CDR3 sequences, with 30% to 40% seen only once. Together, the top ten hold about 11% of the sample.

This sequence originates from a woman in her twenties or thirties in good health. This chain joins TRBV15 to TRBJ2-7; no D gene can be assigned with confidence. Sequences were obtained from blood. The CDR3 corresponds to CATSGDSNEQYF. The nucleotide sequence is TGTGCCACCAGCGGAGATTCAAACGAGCAGTACTTC. The CDR3 plus the reference TRBV15 and TRBJ2-7 genes for the other parts give the full variable domain: DAMVIQNPRYQVTQFGKPVTLSCSQTLNHNVMYWYQQKSSQAPKLLFHYYDKDFNNEADTPDNFQSRRPNTSFCFLDIRSPGLGDTAMYLCATSGDSNEQYFGPGTRLTVT.